The present T cell receptor beta chain was sequenced within a study of cytomegalovirus exposure and HLA in healthy donors. The donors formed part of the roughly 120-subject validation cohort, distinct from the roughly 630-subject first cohort. This clone was seen only a few times. As yet, its antigen is unknown. Study-wide results and caveats: The dataset shows that most TCR sequences were rare, while some public TCRs occurred in many donors. It was reported that the classifier diagnosed cytomegalovirus status with high specificity and sensitivity in both the original and validation cohorts.

Assay used: immunoSEQ multiplex PCR; TCRdb lists only in-frame clones, some missing. This repertoire shows around 75,000 clones, 70% to 90% found once; its top ten account for 3%. Germline lookup yields CDR1 LNHDA and CDR2 SQIVND (reference sequence). The trim removed 7 bases at V and 3 bases at J, leaving 8 bases unmatched. This CDR3 comprises 15 residues. The clonotype was recovered from a man aged 25-45 years in good health and CMV-seronegative. This chain connects TRBV19 to TRBJ2-2, with 7 bases fitting TRBD1. Sequenced input: PBMCs. The CDR3 is CASKIRTGYTGELFF. The CDR3 DNA sequence: TGTGCCAGTAAAATCCGGACAGGATACACCGGGGAGCTGTTTTTT.